This TCR beta chain was obtained from a study of yellow fever vaccine responses in identical twins. Study results and caveats: Twins' vaccine T cell response reportedly seemed partly convergent, partly personalized.

With regard to this clonotype: Antigen unknown.

TCRdb itself ran the RT-PCR reads through MiXCR, one entry per CDR3 protein. This table has roughly 14,000 distinct CDR3 sequences, 70% to 85% appearing once. Trimming took off 2 bases at V and 3 bases at J, with 10 bases between the two ends. CDR1 KGHSH and CDR2 LQKENI come from the germline V gene. The CDR3 consists of 14 residues. The TCR sequence derives from a woman aged 18-30 years who received the yellow fever vaccine. The V gene is TRBV18, the J gene TRBJ2-5, with D perhaps assigned TRBD1 or TRBD2 (5 bases each). Specimen: T cells from blood (PBMCs), unsorted or a sorted subset (not recorded which), collected before or after yellow fever vaccination (not recorded which). The CDR3 loop reads CASSPNGGKETQYF. Here the CDR3 DNA reads TGTGCCAGCTCACCAAATGGGGGAAAAGAGACCCAGTACTTC.